This T cell receptor beta chain was identified during a study of blood T cell repertoires in COVID-19. Clinical history as reported by participants underpinned cohort assignment. In the study's own analysis: Amplification with reference gene primers provided the estimates of nucleated cell counts. Clones were sequenced by immunoSEQ multiplex PCR, and TCRdb holds only the in-frame ones, with some missing. V, J and clone size are those of that table, while D and trimming were read from the DNA. The sample consists of fewer than 250,000 clones, roughly 85% of them appearing once. Trimming left V 5 bases short and J 7 bases short, with 8 bases between. The CDR3 covers 11 residues.

V and J are TRBV12-3 or TRBV12-4 and TRBJ1-1; the D is unclear. This clonotype originated in a man aged 25 to 40 who had recovered from COVID-19. Material: PBMCs or T cells enriched from blood (not recorded which). The CDR3 DNA follows: TGTGCCAGCAGTGAGCTAGGTGAAGCTTTCTTT. This gives the protein CASSELGEAFF.